These 9 T cell receptor beta chains came from one sample sequenced in a study of T cell responses to AZD1222 COVID-19 vaccine. Only in-frame clones appear in the TCRdb table, and some are missing; sequencing was by immunoSEQ multiplex PCR. Of around 100,000 clones in the sample, 70% to 90% were seen once. This sample comprised peripheral blood, obtained on day 0 of AZD1222 vaccination. Every receptor here comes from an adult in good health.

This rearrangement joins TRBV27 to TRBJ2-7; D is perhaps TRBD2 (7 bases). CDR1 MNHEY and CDR2 SMNVEV come from the germline V gene (reference sequence). The CDR3 is 13 residues long. Trimming took 5 bases from V and 3 from J, leaving 11 bases between them. This chain's CDR3 is CASSLRGGYEQYV. CDR3 coding DNA: TGTGCCAGCAGTCTGAGGGGGGGCTACGAGCAGTACGTC.

This chain joins TRBV19 and TRBJ1-1; D is ambiguous. Germline V gene sequence: CDR1 LNHDA, CDR2 SQIVND (reference sequence). The CDR3 runs to 16 residues. Trimming pared 7 bases from V and 0 bases from J, leaving 18 bases between. The CDR3 loop reads CASTAIGLVVNTEAFF. The CDR3 DNA follows: TGTGCCAGTACCGCTATAGGCCTTGTCGTGAACACTGAAGCTTTCTTT.

This clone was observed a few times. Mismatch with germline at one junction end may stem from a read error. CDR3: CASSLGINEQFF. The CDR3 DNA reads as TGTGCCAGCAGCTTGGGTATCAATGAGCAGTTCTTC. The chain employs TRBV5-1 and TRBJ2-1; D is undetermined. The CDR3 runs to 12 residues. Per the germline V gene, CDR1 is SGHRS and CDR2 is YFSETQ.

The rearrangement joins TRBV2 to TRBJ2-7; maybe TRBD1 (6 bases). This CDR3 has 12 residues. Trimming left V 5 bases short and J 4 bases short, with 9 bases between. Germline V gives CDR1 SNHLY, CDR2 FYNNEI. CDR3 sequence reads: CASSRQDYEQYV. Here the CDR3 DNA reads TGTGCCAGCAGTCGACAGGATTACGAGCAGTACGTC.

The chain combines TRBV7-2 with TRBJ1-1; the D gene is possibly TRBD1 (5 bases). Trimming cost V 1 base and J 11 bases, with 8 bases left between them. The germline V gene has CDR1 SGHTA and CDR2 FQGNSA. The CDR3 has 11 residues. The CDR3 bases are TGTGCCAGCAGCTTAGAGGAGGGGGCTTTCTTT. Protein product: CASSLEEGAFF.

The chain employs TRBV15 and TRBJ2-5; no clear D. This CDR3 has 12 residues. The V end was cut by 2 bases, the J end by 4 bases, with 5 bases between. CDR1 and CDR2 (germline): LNHNV, YYDKDF (reference sequence). CDR3 DNA sequence: TGTGCCACCAGCAGAAATCGAGAGACCCAGTACTTC. This translates into CATSRNRETQYF.

The V call is TRBV7-2, the J call TRBJ1-1; tentatively, D is TRBD1 (6 bases). V was trimmed by 1 base and J by 6 bases, leaving 9 bases between them. The CDR3 is 13 amino acids. Germline V CDR1 and CDR2: SGHTA, FQGNSA. CDR3 DNA sequence: TGTGCCAGCAGCTTAGACAGGACAGCTGAAGCTTTCTTT. This gives the protein CASSLDRTAEAFF.

This chain connects TRBV7-8 to TRBJ2-1; TRBD2 matches 7 bases. The CDR3 covers 16 residues. Germline trimming cut 5 bases from V and 9 bases from J; bases unmatched to any gene: 16. Germline V lookup: CDR1 SGHVS, CDR2 FQNEAQ. The CDR3 DNA reads TGTGCCAGCAGCACCGAGGTGGCGGGAGTAGGTAGTGAGCAGTTCTTC. Translating gives CASSTEVAGVGSEQFF.

The chain couples TRBV14 to TRBJ1-2, with D perhaps matching TRBD1 (5 bases). In germline, CDR1 is SGHDN, CDR2 FVKESK. This CDR3 has 14 residues. V shed 1 base and J shed 7 bases, with 13 bases lying between them. The DNA for the CDR3 is TGTGCCAGCAGCCAAGTGGCGGAGGGGTCTGGCTACACCTTC. Amino acids: CASSQVAEGSGYTF.